The 13 T cell receptor beta chains below all came from one sample that was sequenced in a study of vaccination and CD4 T cells after COVID-19. These receptors are not linked to any known antigen. Scientists ran DNA taken from cultured CD4+ T cells through the Oncomine TCR Beta short-read assay for sequencing. TCRdb reprocessed the PCR reads with MiXCR, giving one entry per CDR3 protein. The data hold around 15,000 distinct CDR3 sequences, with less than 55% observed a single time. Treatment: 10-day PBMC culture with coronavirus spike peptide pools or control peptides (ViraFEST assay). Material for sequencing was CD4+ T cells from blood, cultured in vitro. These receptors all stem from a human donor who had recovered from COVID-19.

The chain joins TRBV7-6 to TRBJ1-4; D might be TRBD1 (6 bases). The CDR3 sequence is 13 residues long. Germline assignment: CDR1 SGHVS and CDR2 FNYEAQ. The ends were cut back, 2 bases at V and 7 bases at J, with 8 bases in the middle. The CDR3 loop is CASSLLDSEKLFF. In DNA form, the CDR3 reads TGTGCCAGCAGCTTACTGGACAGTGAAAAACTGTTTTTT.

By share of the sample, this clonotype is medium-sized (0.01 to 0.1%). The chain carries TRBV7-8 and TRBJ1-2; D possibly corresponds to TRBD1 (5 bases). Trimming removed 1 base from V and 3 bases from J, with 6 bases in between. The CDR3 loop spans 13 amino acids. Per the germline V gene, CDR1 is SGHVS and CDR2 is FQNEAQ. The CDR3 nucleotides are TGTGCCAGCAGCTTAGGGGACCACTATGGCTACACCTTC. This sequence encodes CASSLGDHYGYTF.

As DNA, the CDR3 is TGTGCCTGGAGTCCGCAGGGGGGGTTTGGACAGCCCCAGCATTTT. Protein product: CAWSPQGGFGQPQHF. V is TRBV30 and J is TRBJ1-5; 7 nucleotides agree with TRBD1. V shed 2 bases and J 7 bases; nucleotides not matched to a gene: 11. Germline values: CDR1 GTSNPN, CDR2 SVGIG (reference sequence). The CDR3 runs 15 residues.

The chain employs TRBV6-1 and TRBJ2-2; D assignment may be TRBD1 or TRBD2 (5 bases each). The V and J ends lost 5 bases and 3 bases respectively, with 16 bases between them. From germline, CDR1 is MNHNS and CDR2 SASEGT. The CDR3 spans 16 residues. In DNA, the CDR3 is TGTGCCAGCAGTCCCCGAGGGGTCCAATACACCGGGGAGCTGTTTTTT. This translates into CASSPRGVQYTGELFF.

The rearrangement links TRBV25-1 to TRBJ2-2, with D unresolved. The CDR3 has 14 residues. Per germline, CDR1 MGHDK and CDR2 SYGVNS. Trimming pared 0 bases from V and 3 bases from J, leaving 5 bases between. CDR3 loop: CASSEYLDTGELFF. DNA for the CDR3: TGTGCCAGCAGTGAATATCTGGACACCGGGGAGCTGTTTTTT. The full variable domain, with the rest looked up from reference TRBV25-1 and TRBJ2-2, is EADIYQTPRYLVIGTGKKITLECSQTMGHDKMYWYQQDPGMELHLIHYSYGVNSTEKGDLSSESTVSRIRTEHFPLTLESARPSHTSQYLCASSEYLDTGELFFGEGSRLTVL.

The chain combines TRBV12-3 or TRBV12-4 with TRBJ1-5, with D unresolved. The CDR3 consists of 14 residues. The ends were cut back, 0 bases at V and 6 bases at J, with 9 bases in the middle. This chain's CDR3 is CASSLAGIGQPQHF. DNA for the CDR3: TGTGCCAGCAGTTTAGCAGGGATTGGTCAGCCCCAGCATTTT.

V and J are TRBV7-2 and TRBJ2-3; the match to TRBD2 covers 10 bases. The V gene's germline CDR1 is SGHTA and CDR2 FQGNSA. The junction had 5 bases not matched to a gene; V was cut back by 3 bases and J by 5 bases. The CDR3 spans 15 residues. The CDR3: CASSFSGGPRDTQYF. Here the CDR3 DNA reads TGTGCCAGCAGCTTTAGCGGGGGGCCGAGAGATACGCAGTATTTT.

The V gene is TRBV20-1, the J gene TRBJ1-1; no clear D. The CDR3 contains 12 residues. The germline CDR1 and CDR2 sequences are DFQATT and SNEGSKA (reference sequence). V shed 0 bases and J shed 2 bases, with 4 bases lying between them. The CDR3, as DNA: TGCAGTGCTAGAGATGGCAACACTGAAGCTTTCTTT. Translated, it gives CSARDGNTEAFF.

The chain recombines TRBV29-1 with TRBJ2-5; D not certain. CDR3 length equals 14 residues. V was pared by 0 bases and J by 7 bases, with 15 bases between. CDR1 and CDR2 (germline): SQVTM, ANQGSEA. CDR3 coding DNA: TGCAGCGTTGAAGACCGCCGCCCCCCAAGGACCCAGTACTTC. This encodes CSVEDRRPPRTQYF.

This clonotype was seen just once. V is TRBV7-6 and J is TRBJ1-5; tentatively, D is TRBD1 (5 bases). V was pared by 5 bases and J by 2 bases, with 13 bases between. The CDR3 loop spans 15 amino acids. Germline CDR1 and CDR2: SGHVS and FNYEAQ. As DNA, the CDR3 is TGTGCCAGCAGCCCGGGGGTGTTTGGCAATCAGCCCCAGCATTTT. It translates to CASSPGVFGNQPQHF. The full variable domain, rest sourced from reference TRBV7-6 and TRBJ1-5, is GAGVSQSPRYKVTKRGQDVALRCDPISGHVSLYWYRQALGQGPEFLTYFNYEAQQDKSGLPNDRFSAERPEGSISTLTIQRTEQRDSAMYRCASSPGVFGNQPQHFGDGTRLSIL.

This rearrangement joins TRBV20-1 to TRBJ2-3; D gene unclear. Germline loops: CDR1 DFQATT, CDR2 SNEGSKA (reference sequence). The V end lost 6 bases, the J end lost 8 bases, and 15 bases lay between the germline ends. This CDR3 spans 12 amino acids. CDR3: CSAIPSQITQYF. Here the CDR3 DNA reads TGCAGTGCCATCCCATCACAGATTACGCAGTATTTT.

The chain links TRBV20-1 to TRBJ1-2; the match to TRBD1 covers 10 bases. The germline CDR1 and CDR2 sequences are DFQATT and SNEGSKA (reference sequence). This CDR3 spans 15 amino acids. V shed 0 bases, J shed 3 bases, and the junction held 4 bases outside the gene matches. CDR3 nucleotide sequence: TGCAGTGCTAGAGATGCGGGACAGGGGTACTATGGCTACACCTTC. This translates into CSARDAGQGYYGYTF.

V usage is TRBV27 and J usage is TRBJ1-2; D might be TRBD1 (6 bases). CDR1 is MNHEY, CDR2 SMNVEV, per germline (reference sequence). V was clipped by 5 bases and J by 8 bases, with 15 bases between them. The CDR3 covers 13 residues. The CDR3 loop reads CASSTGGRGGYTF. CDR3 nucleotide sequence: TGTGCCAGCAGTACCGGGGGCAGGGGAGGCTACACCTTC.